These 28 T cell receptor beta chains originate from one sample sequenced in a study of T cells in women clearing cervical HPV infection. Sequencing used immunoSEQ multiplex PCR; TCRdb keeps in-frame clones, though not all of them. The sample totals 15,000 or so clones. Sequencing was performed on blood buffy coat. Source of these receptors: a woman aged 18 to 75 with a cervical HPV16 infection that either progressed to CIN3+ or cleared (not recorded which).

Comment on this clone: The CDR3 goes on 3 residues after the read ends, and that part is filled in from the germline J gene. The chain recombines TRBV19 with TRBJ2-2; D may be TRBD2 (6 bases). The CDR3 has 12 amino acids. Per germline, CDR1 LNHDA and CDR2 SQIVND (reference sequence). CDR3 bases read: TGTGCCAGTACGCGGGGTAATGAAAAG. Protein: CASTRGNEK. From start to end, the CDR3 is CASTRGNEKLFF.

Note on this clone: With the read ending 3 residues before the CDR3 end, the germline J gene is used to fill in that end. The chain combines TRBV29-1 with TRBJ1-1, with D hard to call. The CDR3 is 13 amino acids. In germline, CDR1 is SQVTM, CDR2 ANQGSEA. V was cut by 4 bases and J by 1 base, with 10 bases left in between. The CDR3 spells CSVAARRNTEAFF. The part of the CDR3 DNA that was read is TGCAGCGTTGCCGCCAGGAGGAACACTGAA.

Comment on this clone: The read ends 3 residues before the CDR3 terminus; that terminus is restored from the germline J gene. The genes are TRBV29-1 and TRBJ1-1; 7 nucleotides agree with TRBD1. This CDR3 comprises 11 residues. The germline CDR1 and CDR2 sequences are SQVTM and ANQGSEA. CDR3 DNA, as far as it was read: TGCAGCGTTGATCGACAGGGAGAA. Residues: CSVDRQGE. The whole CDR3 region reads CSVDRQGEAFF.

By frequency, this clone is medium-sized (0.01 to 0.1%). The read comes to an end 3 residues before the CDR3 does, leaving the germline J gene to fill in the end. The rearrangement links TRBV2 to TRBJ2-3, with TRBD2 identical over 8 bases. The CDR3 consists of 14 residues. Germline CDR1 and CDR2: SNHLY and FYNNEI. The J segment lost 5 bases and the V segment lost 8 bases, leaving 9 bases of the junction unmatched. The sequenced part of the CDR3 DNA is TGTGCCAGCTCCCAAGCGGGGGTCAGAGATACG. Translated, it gives CASSQAGVRDT. The CDR3 reads in full as CASSQAGVRDTQYF.

On this clone: The sequenced fragment ends 3 residues before the CDR3 boundary, so the rest is inferred from the germline J gene. The chain joins TRBV5-1 to TRBJ1-2; maybe TRBD1 (6 bases). The CDR3 has 13 amino acids. Germline V gene lookup returns CDR1 SGHRS and CDR2 YFSETQ. CDR3 amino acids: CASSLRGAYDYTF. The DNA read from the CDR3 is TGCGCCAGCAGCCTTCGGGGGGCCTACGAC.

Turning to this clone: The read stops 3 residues short of the end of the CDR3; the missing end is completed from the germline J gene. The V gene is TRBV6-1, the J gene TRBJ2-5; 7 nucleotides match TRBD1. This CDR3 has 14 amino acids. Germline V lookup: CDR1 MNHNS, CDR2 SASEGT. J gave up 3 bases and V 4 bases, and 5 bases lay outside the gene matches. The CDR3 loop is CASSAPGQKETQYF. CDR3 DNA, as far as it was read: TGTGCCAGCAGTGCCCCGGGACAGAAAGAGACC.

Concerning this clone: The read terminates 3 residues ahead of where the CDR3 ends, so the germline J gene completes it. The gene calls are TRBV11-2 and TRBJ2-7, with 8 nucleotides matching TRBD2. In germline, CDR1 is SGHAT, CDR2 FQNNGV. The CDR3 spans 12 residues. With 5 bases clipped from V and 6 bases from J, the junction kept 3 bases outside the gene matches. The DNA read from the CDR3 is TGTGCCAGCAGCATCGGGGGGGTCGAG. Translation gives CASSIGGVE. The CDR3 reads in full as CASSIGGVEQYF. The full variable domain, its missing parts supplied by reference TRBV11-2 and TRBJ2-7, is EAGVAQSPRYKIIEKRQSVAFWCNPISGHATLYWYQQILGQGPKLLIQFQNNGVVDDSQLPKDRFSAERLKGVDSTLKIQPAKLEDSAVYLCASSIGGVEQYFGPGTRLTVT.

Notes on this clone: The sequence runs out 3 residues before the end of the CDR3; the remainder is reconstructed from the germline J gene. V and J are TRBV20-1 and TRBJ2-2, with D unresolved. Per germline, CDR1 DFQATT and CDR2 SNEGSKA (reference sequence). The V end was cut by 3 bases, the J end by 6 bases, with 11 bases between. The length of the CDR3 is 13 residues. This CDR3 reads CSARSRVAGELFF. The sequenced part of the CDR3 DNA is TGCAGTGCTAGGTCCCGGGTCGCCGGGGAG.

As for this clone: Read data end 3 residues before the CDR3 end; the end is taken from the germline J gene. This chain joins TRBV2 and TRBJ1-1; D is perhaps TRBD1 (5 bases). This CDR3 is built from 15 residues. Germline CDR1 is SNHLY and CDR2 is FYNNEI. The part of the CDR3 DNA that was read is TGTGCCAGCAGCCCCTACCCCGGGGGGTGGGAGACA. It specifies CASSPYPGGWET. The CDR3 in its entirety is CASSPYPGGWETAFF.

As concerns this clone: The read ends 3 residues shy of where the CDR3 ends; the end is completed using the germline J gene. The rearrangement joins TRBV7-3 to TRBJ2-1, with 11 bases fitting TRBD1. The CDR3 consists of 16 residues. Trimming cost V 2 bases and J 6 bases; bases outside gene matches: 6. Germline CDR1 SGHTA, CDR2 FQGTGA. The sequenced CDR3 bases are TGTGCCAGCAGCTTAGGTTGGGGGACAGGGGGCAATGAG. It yields the protein CASSLGWGTGGNE. The whole CDR3 protein reads CASSLGWGTGGNEQFF. The complete variable domain, with remaining parts taken from reference TRBV7-3 and TRBJ2-1, reads GAGVSQTPSNKVTEKGKYVELRCDPISGHTALYWYRQSLGQGPEFLIYFQGTGAADDSGLPNDRFFAVRPEGSVSTLKIQRTERGDSAVYLCASSLGWGTGGNEQFFGPGTRLTVL.

A remark on this clone: The CDR3 end is not reached by the read, which stops 3 residues before it; the germline J gene fills it in. The chain employs TRBV20-1 and TRBJ2-7, with a possible D match to TRBD1 (6 bases). With 2 bases removed from V and 6 bases from J, the gap between germline ends came to 14 bases. The CDR3 extends over 13 amino acids. CDR1 DFQATT and CDR2 SNEGSKA come from the germline V gene (reference sequence). This CDR3 reads CSARKDSASEQYF. CDR3 DNA, as far as it was read: TGCAGTGCTAGAAAGGACAGCGCCTCCGAG.

On this clone itself: The read falls 3 residues short of the CDR3 end, and the missing part is taken from the germline J gene. The chain has TRBV10-3 and TRBJ1-4; a weak D match, TRBD1 (5 bases). This CDR3 has 15 residues. The germline V gene encodes CDR1 ENHRY and CDR2 SYGVKD. The germline V and J ends were trimmed by 6 bases and 1 base, with 12 bases remaining between them. CDR3: CAISPQGRTNEKLFF. CDR3 DNA (partial): TGTGCCATCAGCCCGCAGGGCAGAACTAATGAAAAA.

In the case of this clone: The CDR3 end falls 3 residues outside the read, so it is completed with the germline J gene. The V gene is TRBV10-3, the J gene TRBJ1-5; 8 bases fit TRBD1. This CDR3 contains 12 residues. Germline V gives CDR1 ENHRY, CDR2 SYGVKD. Trimming cost V 11 bases and J 7 bases; bases outside gene matches: 7. The CDR3 bases that were read are TGTGCCTCCGGACAGGGCGAACAGCCC. Translating it yields CASGQGEQP. The entire CDR3 sequence reads CASGQGEQPQHF.

On this clone: The read stops 3 residues short of the end of the CDR3; the missing end is completed from the germline J gene. The gene calls are TRBV5-6 and TRBJ2-5; possibly TRBD2 for D (7 bases). Trimming stripped 5 bases from V and 5 bases from J, with 19 bases between. Germline V gene lookup returns CDR1 SGHDT and CDR2 YYEEEE. This CDR3 contains 15 residues. The CDR3 DNA, read in part, is TGTGCCAGCAGTCCTACAGGGAGGGAAGGCGAGACC. It is translated as CASSPTGREGET. The entire CDR3 protein is CASSPTGREGETQYF.

Regarding this clone: The read halts 3 residues ahead of the CDR3 end, with the missing end drawn from the germline J gene. V usage is TRBV4-1 and J usage is TRBJ2-5, with 8 bases lining up with TRBD2. V was pared by 4 bases and J by 4 bases, with 8 bases of the junction left unmatched. Germline values: CDR1 MGHRA, CDR2 YSYEKL. The CDR3 is 15 amino acids. CDR3 DNA (partial): TGCGCCAGCAGCCCCTCGGACGGGGGGGCAGAGACC. Its protein product is CASSPSDGGAET. The whole CDR3 sequence is CASSPSDGGAETQYF.

With regard to this clone: The read stops 3 residues short of the end of the CDR3; the missing end is completed from the germline J gene. The chain links TRBV5-1 to TRBJ2-3, with TRBD1 identical over 10 bases. The ends lost 4 bases at V and 5 bases at J; junction bases unmatched: 4. The CDR3 spans 14 residues. CDR1 and CDR2 from the germline V gene are SGHRS and YFSETQ. The part of the CDR3 DNA that was read is TGCGCCAGCAGCGGGACAGGGGAAGGAGATACG. Residues: CASSGTGEGDT. The entire CDR3 protein is CASSGTGEGDTQYF.

As to this clone: The CDR3 is cut off 3 residues early in the read; its end comes from the germline J gene. The rearrangement links TRBV20-1 to TRBJ2-1; TRBD2 matches at 7 bases. The CDR3 length is 12 residues. Germline V lookup: CDR1 DFQATT, CDR2 SNEGSKA (reference sequence). V lost 2 bases and J lost 5; bases outside the gene matches: 0. The sequenced CDR3 bases are TGCAGTGCTAGACTAGCGGACAATGAG. This gives the protein CSARLADNE. The CDR3 as a whole reads CSARLADNEQFF.

As for this clone: The read ends 3 residues early relative to the CDR3; the germline J gene fills the gap. This chain connects TRBV7-7 to TRBJ2-2; the D is unclear. Germline lookup yields CDR1 SSHAT and CDR2 FNYEAQ (reference sequence). The CDR3 is 11 residues long. This CDR3 reads CALFGNEKLFF. The CDR3 DNA, read in part, is TGTGCCCTCTTTGGCAATGAAAAG.

Comment on this clone: Coverage ceases 3 residues before the CDR3 finishes, and the germline J gene fills in the end. J is TRBJ1-4 and V is TRBV20-1, with 9 bases identical to TRBD1. Germline V lookup: CDR1 DFQATT, CDR2 SNEGSKA (reference sequence). V shed 1 base, J shed 6 bases, and the junction held 3 bases outside the gene matches. The CDR3 covers 14 residues. CDR3: CSARAGDRDEKLFF. Incomplete CDR3 DNA: TGCAGTGCTAGAGCGGGGGACAGGGATGAAAAA.

A note on this clone: The read ends 3 residues before the CDR3 terminus; that terminus is restored from the germline J gene. V and J are TRBV5-1 and TRBJ2-2, with 16 bases fitting TRBD2. The CDR3 totals 18 residues. Germline V CDR1 and CDR2: SGHRS, YFSETQ. The trim removed 3 bases at V and 0 bases at J, leaving 2 bases unmatched. The part of the CDR3 DNA that was read is TGCGCCAGCAGCTCGGGACTAGCGGGGGGGGCGAACACCGGGGAG. Amino acids: CASSSGLAGGANTGE. The CDR3 in its entirety is CASSSGLAGGANTGELFF. Using reference TRBV5-1 and TRBJ2-2 for the parts outside the CDR3, the full variable domain is KAGVTQTPRYLIKTRGQQVTLSCSPISGHRSVSWYQQTPGQGLQFLFEYFSETQRNKGNFPGRFSGRQFSNSRSEMNVSTLELGDSALYLCASSSGLAGGANTGELFFGEGSRLTVL.

Details on this clone: The missing CDR3 end, 3 residues past where the read stops, is filled in from the germline J gene. The rearrangement links TRBV10-3 to TRBJ2-2, with D possibly matching TRBD2 (5 bases). Germline-derived CDR1 and CDR2 are ENHRY and SYGVKD. The CDR3 is 17 residues long. CDR3 DNA (partial): TGTGCCATCAGTGAGTCGAGTTTGTACGGGGATAATTCACCG. Protein sequence: CAISESSLYGDNSP. The CDR3 in full is CAISESSLYGDNSPLFF.

About this clone: The read ends 3 residues early relative to the CDR3; the germline J gene fills the gap. V and J are TRBV30 and TRBJ1-4, with D possibly being TRBD1 (5 bases). This CDR3 is built from 14 residues. V gave up 1 base and J gave up 1 base, with 7 bases separating them. CDR1 and CDR2 from the germline V gene are GTSNPN and SVGIG (reference sequence). CDR3 loop: CAWSGGGTNEKLFF. The sequenced CDR3 bases are TGTGCCTGGAGTGGGGGGGGAACTAATGAAAAA.

Notes on this clone: Read data end 3 residues before the CDR3 end; the end is taken from the germline J gene. The chain uses TRBV18 and TRBJ1-1, with TRBD1 matching 7 bases. Trimming took 3 bases from V and 4 from J; bases not matched to a gene: 11. The CDR3 sequence is 16 residues long. Germline values: CDR1 KGHSH, CDR2 LQKENI. The CDR3 DNA, read in part, is TGTGCCAGCTCACCTTCCCGGACAGGCCTGACCACTGAA. This translates into CASSPSRTGLTTE. The entire CDR3 is CASSPSRTGLTTEAFF. The variable domain in full, completed from reference TRBV18 and TRBJ1-1, reads NAGVMQNPRHLVRRRGQEARLRCSPMKGHSHVYWYRQLPEEGLKFMVYLQKENIIDESGMPKERFSAEFPKEGPSILRIQQVVRGDSAAYFCASSPSRTGLTTEAFFGQGTRLTVV.

In the case of this clone: The CDR3 goes on 3 residues after the read ends, and that part is filled in from the germline J gene. The chain uses TRBV20-1 and TRBJ2-3; possibly TRBD2 for D (7 bases). This CDR3 region has 14 residues. Germline V gene data show CDR1 as DFQATT and CDR2 as SNEGSKA (reference sequence). CDR3 loop: CSAPRGLSTDTQYF. The sequenced part of the CDR3 DNA is TGCAGCGCTCCGCGGGGGCTTAGCACAGATACG.

In regard to this clone: The read ends 3 residues shy of where the CDR3 ends; the end is completed using the germline J gene. The rearrangement joins TRBV2 to TRBJ1-4, with D maybe TRBD1 (6 bases). This CDR3 region has 14 residues. The germline V gene has CDR1 SNHLY and CDR2 FYNNEI. V lost 7 bases to trimming and J lost 8 bases, with 17 bases between them. The DNA read from the CDR3 is TGTGCCAGCACCCCGGCGGGGGGGCGAGAAAAA. Translation gives CASTPAGGREK. The complete CDR3 protein is CASTPAGGREKLFF.

In the case of this clone: The read finishes 3 residues shy of the CDR3 end, and the germline J gene is used to complete it. J is TRBJ1-3 and V is TRBV2, with D hard to call. With 2 bases removed from V and 4 bases from J, the gap between germline ends came to 6 bases. Germline values: CDR1 SNHLY, CDR2 FYNNEI. This CDR3 is built from 13 residues. The CDR3 region is CASSERQGNTIYF. The sequenced part of the CDR3 DNA is TGTGCCAGCAGTGAACGACAAGGAAACACC.

With respect to this clone: The DNA ends 3 residues before the CDR3 does, and the rest of the CDR3 is filled in from the germline J gene. The chain is built from TRBV30 and TRBJ2-5; 10 bases align to TRBD2. This CDR3 has 13 residues. CDR1 GTSNPN and CDR2 SVGIG come from the germline V gene (reference sequence). The CDR3 bases that were read are TGTGCCTGGAGTGTTCCTAGCGGGGGAACC. Translation gives CAWSVPSGGT. The entire CDR3 is CAWSVPSGGTQYF. Combining the CDR3 with reference TRBV30 and TRBJ2-5 gives the whole variable domain SQTIHQWPATLVQPVGSPLSLECTVEGTSNPNLYWYRQAAGRGLQLLFYSVGIGQISSEVPQNLSASRPQDRQFILSSKKLLLSDSGFYLCAWSVPSGGTQYFGPGTRLLVL.

Regarding this clone: From the germline J gene comes the end of the CDR3, since the read stops 3 residues before it. This chain joins TRBV5-1 and TRBJ2-4, with D possibly being TRBD1 (7 bases). The CDR3 is 16 amino acids. Trimming took 0 bases from V and 6 from J, leaving 16 bases between them. Germline V gene data show CDR1 as SGHRS and CDR2 as YFSETQ. The sequenced part of the CDR3 DNA is TGCGCCAGCAGCTTGGAGGGGGGCAGGGGGGCAAACATT. It yields the protein CASSLEGGRGANI. The CDR3 reads in full as CASSLEGGRGANIQYF.